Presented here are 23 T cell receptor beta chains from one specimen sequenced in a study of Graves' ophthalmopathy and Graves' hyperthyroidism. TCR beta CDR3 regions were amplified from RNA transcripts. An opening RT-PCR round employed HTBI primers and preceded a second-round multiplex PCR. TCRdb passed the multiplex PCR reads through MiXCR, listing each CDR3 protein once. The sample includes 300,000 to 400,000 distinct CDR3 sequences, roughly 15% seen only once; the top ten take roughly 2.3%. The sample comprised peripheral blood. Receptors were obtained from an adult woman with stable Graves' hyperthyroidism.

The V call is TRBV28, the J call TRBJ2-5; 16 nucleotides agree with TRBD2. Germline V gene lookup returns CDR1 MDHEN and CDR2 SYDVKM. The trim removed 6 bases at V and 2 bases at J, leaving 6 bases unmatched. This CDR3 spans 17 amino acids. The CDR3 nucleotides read TGTGCCAGCAGCTCGGGACTAGCGGGGGGGTTACAAGAGACCCAGTACTTC. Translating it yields CASSSGLAGGLQETQYF.

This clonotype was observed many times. The CDR3 bases are TGTGCCATCAGAGGGACAGGTCGCGACACTGAAGCTTTCTTT. This translates into CAIRGTGRDTEAFF. V usage is TRBV10-3 and J usage is TRBJ1-1, with TRBD1 matching over 8 bases. From germline, CDR1 is ENHRY and CDR2 SYGVKD. This CDR3 is built from 14 residues. V dropped 6 bases and J dropped 3; count of bases not matched to a gene: 6.

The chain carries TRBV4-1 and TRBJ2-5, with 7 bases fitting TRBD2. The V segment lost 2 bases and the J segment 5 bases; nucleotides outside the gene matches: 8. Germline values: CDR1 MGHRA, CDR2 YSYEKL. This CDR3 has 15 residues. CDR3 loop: CASSQSGAPRETQYF. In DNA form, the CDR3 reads TGCGCCAGCAGCCAAAGCGGGGCCCCACGGGAGACCCAGTACTTC.

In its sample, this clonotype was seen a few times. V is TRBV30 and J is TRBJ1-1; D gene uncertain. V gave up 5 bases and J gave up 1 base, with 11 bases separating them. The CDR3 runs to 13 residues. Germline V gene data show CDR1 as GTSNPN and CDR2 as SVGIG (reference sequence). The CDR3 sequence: CAWGLSKNTEAFF. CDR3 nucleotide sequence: TGTGCCTGGGGACTTTCGAAGAACACTGAAGCTTTCTTT.

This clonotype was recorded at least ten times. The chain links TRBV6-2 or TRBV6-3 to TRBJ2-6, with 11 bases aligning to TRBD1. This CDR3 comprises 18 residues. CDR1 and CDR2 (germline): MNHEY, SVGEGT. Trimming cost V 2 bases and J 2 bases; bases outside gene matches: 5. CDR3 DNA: TGTGCCAGCAGTTACGGGGACAGGGGGGCCCCTGGGGCCAACGTCCTGACTTTC. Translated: CASSYGDRGAPGANVLTF.

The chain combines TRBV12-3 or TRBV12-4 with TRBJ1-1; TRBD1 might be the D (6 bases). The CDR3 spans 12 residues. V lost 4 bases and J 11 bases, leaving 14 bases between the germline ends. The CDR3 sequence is CASSYHRAGAFF. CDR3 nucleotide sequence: TGTGCCAGCAGTTACCACAGGGCCGGCGCTTTCTTT.

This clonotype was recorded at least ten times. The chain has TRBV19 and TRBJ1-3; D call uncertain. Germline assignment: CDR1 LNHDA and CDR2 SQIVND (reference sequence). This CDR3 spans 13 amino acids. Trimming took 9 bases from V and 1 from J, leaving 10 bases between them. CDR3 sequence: CASGPFSGNTIYF. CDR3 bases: TGTGCCAGCGGACCCTTTTCTGGAAACACCATATATTTT. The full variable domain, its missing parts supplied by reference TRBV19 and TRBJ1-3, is DGGITQSPKYLFRKEGQNVTLSCEQNLNHDAMYWYRQDPGQGLRLIYYSQIVNDFQKGDIAEGYSVSREKKESFPLTVTSAQKNPTAFYLCASGPFSGNTIYFGEGSWLTVV.

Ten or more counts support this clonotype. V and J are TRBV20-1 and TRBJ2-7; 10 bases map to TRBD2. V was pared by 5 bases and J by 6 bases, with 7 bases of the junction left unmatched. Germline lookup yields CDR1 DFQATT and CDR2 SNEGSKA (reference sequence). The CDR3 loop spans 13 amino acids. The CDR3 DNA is TGCAGTGCTTCAGCGGGAGGGCCGGTCGAGCAGTACTTC. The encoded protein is CSASAGGPVEQYF.

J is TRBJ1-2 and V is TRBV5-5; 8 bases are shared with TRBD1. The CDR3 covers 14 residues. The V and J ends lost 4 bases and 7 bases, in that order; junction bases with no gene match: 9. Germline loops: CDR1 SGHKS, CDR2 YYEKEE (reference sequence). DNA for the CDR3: TGTGCCAGCAGCCAAAAACAGGGGGTCCGTGGCTACACCTTC. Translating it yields CASSQKQGVRGYTF.

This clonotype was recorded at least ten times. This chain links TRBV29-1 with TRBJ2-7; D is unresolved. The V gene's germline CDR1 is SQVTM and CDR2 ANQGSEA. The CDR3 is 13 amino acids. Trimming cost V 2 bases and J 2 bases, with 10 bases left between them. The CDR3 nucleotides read TGCAGCGTTGAAACGTGGGGTCCCTACGAGCAGTACTTC. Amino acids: CSVETWGPYEQYF.

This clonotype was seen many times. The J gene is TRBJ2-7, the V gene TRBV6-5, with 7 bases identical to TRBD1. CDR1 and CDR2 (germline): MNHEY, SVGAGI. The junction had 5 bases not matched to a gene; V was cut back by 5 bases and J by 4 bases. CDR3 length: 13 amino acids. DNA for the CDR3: TGTGCCAGCAGTCGGGACAGAAGATACGAGCAGTACTTC. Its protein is CASSRDRRYEQYF.

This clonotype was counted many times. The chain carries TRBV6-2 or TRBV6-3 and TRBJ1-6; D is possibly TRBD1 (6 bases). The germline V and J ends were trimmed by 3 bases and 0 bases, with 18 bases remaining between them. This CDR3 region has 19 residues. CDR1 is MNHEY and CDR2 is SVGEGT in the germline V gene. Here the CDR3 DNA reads TGTGCCAGCAGTTATCCCCGGGACACGAAGAGCTCCTATAATTCACCCCTCCACTTT. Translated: CASSYPRDTKSSYNSPLHF.

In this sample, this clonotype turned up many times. The DNA of the CDR3 is TGTGCCACCAGTGACACCGCGGGACAATCCTCCTATGGCTACACCTTC. Encoded protein: CATSDTAGQSSYGYTF. J is TRBJ1-2 and V is TRBV24-1, with a tentative D call TRBD1 (6 bases). The CDR3 runs to 16 residues. Germline-derived CDR1 and CDR2 are KGHDR and SFDVKD. Deletions cut 4 bases from V and 4 bases from J, with 18 bases between.

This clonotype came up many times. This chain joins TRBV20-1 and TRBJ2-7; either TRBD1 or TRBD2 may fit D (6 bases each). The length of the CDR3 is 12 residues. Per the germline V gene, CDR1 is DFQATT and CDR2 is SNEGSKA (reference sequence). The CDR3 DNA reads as TGCACCCCATTCGGGGGCACCTACGAGCAGTACTTC. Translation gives CTPFGGTYEQYF.

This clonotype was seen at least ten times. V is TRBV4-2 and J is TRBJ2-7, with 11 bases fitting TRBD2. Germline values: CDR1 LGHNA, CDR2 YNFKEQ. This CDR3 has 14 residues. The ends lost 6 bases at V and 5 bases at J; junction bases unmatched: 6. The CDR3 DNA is TGTGCCAGCAGTGAGACACTAGCGGGAGACGAGCAGTACTTC. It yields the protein CASSETLAGDEQYF.

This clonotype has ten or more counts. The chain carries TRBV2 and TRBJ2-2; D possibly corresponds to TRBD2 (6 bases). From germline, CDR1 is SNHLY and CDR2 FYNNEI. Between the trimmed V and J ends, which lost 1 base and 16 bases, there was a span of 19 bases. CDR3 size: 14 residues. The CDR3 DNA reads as TGTGCCAGCAGTGAAGAAGCAGCGGCGGCGGAGGGGTTTTTT. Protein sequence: CASSEEAAAAEGFF.

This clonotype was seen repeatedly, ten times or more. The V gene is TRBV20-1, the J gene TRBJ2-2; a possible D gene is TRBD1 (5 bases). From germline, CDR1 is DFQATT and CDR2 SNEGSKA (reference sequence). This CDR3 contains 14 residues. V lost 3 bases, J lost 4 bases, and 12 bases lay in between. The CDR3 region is CSASLGRATGELFF. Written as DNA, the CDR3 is TGCAGTGCTAGTCTTGGCAGGGCCACCGGGGAGCTGTTTTTT.

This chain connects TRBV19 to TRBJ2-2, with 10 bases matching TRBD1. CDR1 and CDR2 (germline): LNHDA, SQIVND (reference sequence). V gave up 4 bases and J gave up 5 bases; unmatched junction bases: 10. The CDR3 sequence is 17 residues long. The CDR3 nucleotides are TGTGCCAGTAGTAGGCGGGACAGGGGATCATGGACCGGGGAGCTGTTTTTT. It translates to CASSRRDRGSWTGELFF.

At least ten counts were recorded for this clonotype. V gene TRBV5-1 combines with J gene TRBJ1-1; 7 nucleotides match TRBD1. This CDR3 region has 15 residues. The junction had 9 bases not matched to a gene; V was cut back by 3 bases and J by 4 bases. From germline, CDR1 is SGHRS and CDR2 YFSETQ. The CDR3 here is CASSSRQGGPTEAFF. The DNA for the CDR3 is TGCGCCAGCAGCTCCCGACAGGGAGGGCCCACTGAAGCTTTCTTT.

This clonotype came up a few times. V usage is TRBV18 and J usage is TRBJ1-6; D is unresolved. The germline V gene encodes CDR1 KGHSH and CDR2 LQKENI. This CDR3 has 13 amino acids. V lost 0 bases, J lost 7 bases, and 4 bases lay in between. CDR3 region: CASSPPINSPLHF. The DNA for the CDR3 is TGTGCCAGCTCACCACCAATCAATTCACCCCTCCACTTT.

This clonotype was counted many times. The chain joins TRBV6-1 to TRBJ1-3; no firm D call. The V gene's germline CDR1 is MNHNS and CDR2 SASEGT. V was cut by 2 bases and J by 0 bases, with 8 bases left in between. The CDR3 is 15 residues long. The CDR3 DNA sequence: TGTGCCAGCAGTGAACGGACTTACTCTGGAAACACCATATATTTT. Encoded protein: CASSERTYSGNTIYF.

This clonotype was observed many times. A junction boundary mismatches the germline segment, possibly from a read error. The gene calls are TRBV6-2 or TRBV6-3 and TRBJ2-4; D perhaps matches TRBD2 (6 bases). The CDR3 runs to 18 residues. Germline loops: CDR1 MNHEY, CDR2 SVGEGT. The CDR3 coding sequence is TGTGCCAGCAGTTACTCTAGGAGGGCTCCTGGTGATCGAAACATTAAGTACTTC. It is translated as CASSYSRRAPGDRNIKYF.

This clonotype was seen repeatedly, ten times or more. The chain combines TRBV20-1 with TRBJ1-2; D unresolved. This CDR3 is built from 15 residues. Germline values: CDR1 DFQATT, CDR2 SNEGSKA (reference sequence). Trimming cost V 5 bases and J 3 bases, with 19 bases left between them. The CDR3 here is CSAPTSGLLDYGYTF. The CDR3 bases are TGCAGTGCTCCTACTTCCGGGCTCCTAGACTATGGCTACACCTTC.